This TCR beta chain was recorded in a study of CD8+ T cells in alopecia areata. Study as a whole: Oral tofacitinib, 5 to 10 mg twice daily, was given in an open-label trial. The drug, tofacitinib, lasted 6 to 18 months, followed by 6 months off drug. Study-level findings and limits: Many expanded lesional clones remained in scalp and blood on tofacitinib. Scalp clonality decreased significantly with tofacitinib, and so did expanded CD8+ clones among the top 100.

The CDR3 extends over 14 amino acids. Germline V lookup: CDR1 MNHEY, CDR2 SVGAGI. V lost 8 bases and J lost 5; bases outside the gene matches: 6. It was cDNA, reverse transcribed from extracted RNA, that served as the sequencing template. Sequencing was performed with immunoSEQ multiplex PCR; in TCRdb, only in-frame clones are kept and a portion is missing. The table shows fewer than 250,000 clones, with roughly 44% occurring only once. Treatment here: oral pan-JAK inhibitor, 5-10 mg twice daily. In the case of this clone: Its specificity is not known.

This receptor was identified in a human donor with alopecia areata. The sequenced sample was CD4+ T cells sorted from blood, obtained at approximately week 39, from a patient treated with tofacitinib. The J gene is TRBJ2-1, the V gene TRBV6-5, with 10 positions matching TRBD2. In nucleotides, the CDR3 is TGTGCCAGCTCTTCTAGCGGGAGCAACAATGAGCAGTTCTTC. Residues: CASSSSGSNNEQFF.